These 6 T cell receptor beta chains originate from one sample sequenced in a study of blood T cell repertoires in COVID-19. Assay: immunoSEQ multiplex PCR; the TCRdb copy retains only in-frame clones and omits some. The table has about 73,000 clones, roughly 89% seen once. Material for sequencing was peripheral blood. The receptor source for this set is a man older than 75 with acute or convalescent COVID-19.

The chain employs TRBV10-3 and TRBJ1-2, with TRBD1 identical over 9 bases. V trimming: 5 bases; J trimming: 9 bases; junction bases outside the gene matches: 4. Germline loops: CDR1 ENHRY, CDR2 SYGVKD. This CDR3 has 12 residues. CDR3 loop: CAISFGQGSYTF. The CDR3 DNA sequence: TGTGCCATCAGTTTCGGACAGGGGAGCTACACCTTC.

This chain links TRBV30 with TRBJ2-2, with D perhaps TRBD1 (5 bases). Trimming removed 4 bases at V and 7 bases at J, with 19 bases between. The CDR3 extends over 15 amino acids. CDR1 GTSNPN and CDR2 SVGIG come from the germline V gene (reference sequence). The CDR3 sequence is CAWTPRALLGGELFF. The DNA of the CDR3 is TGTGCCTGGACCCCCAGGGCTCTCTTGGGCGGGGAGCTGTTTTTT.

The J gene is TRBJ2-3, the V gene TRBV3-1 (or the pseudogene TRBV3-2), with 12 bases matching TRBD2. Per the germline V gene, CDR1 is LGHDT and CDR2 is YNNKEL (reference sequence). The CDR3 contains 16 residues. V lost 4 bases, J lost 6 bases, and 8 bases stayed unmatched. The CDR3 here is CASSLFTSGRSDTQYF. CDR3 sequence (DNA): TGTGCCAGCAGCCTTTTTACTAGCGGGAGGTCGGATACGCAGTATTTT.

This clone was found a few times. This sequence joins TRBV28 and TRBJ2-1, with D perhaps TRBD2 (6 bases). Germline V gene lookup returns CDR1 MDHEN and CDR2 SYDVKM. The CDR3 runs to 14 residues. Trimming shortened V by 3 bases and J by 9 bases, and 15 bases separated the two germline ends. The CDR3: CASSLFRETGEQFF. CDR3 sequence (DNA): TGTGCCAGCAGTTTGTTCCGGGAGACGGGTGAGCAGTTCTTC.

In nucleotides, the CDR3 is TGTGCCTGGGATCGACAGCGAGCCTACGAGCAGTACTTC. This gives the protein CAWDRQRAYEQYF. The gene calls are TRBV30 and TRBJ2-7, with D possibly matching TRBD1 (5 bases). Germline V gene lookup returns CDR1 GTSNPN and CDR2 SVGIG (reference sequence). There are 13 residues in the CDR3. V lost 5 bases and J lost 2, with 13 bases in between.

The J gene is TRBJ2-3, the V gene TRBV3-1 (or the pseudogene TRBV3-2); TRBD2 aligns across 11 bases. CDR1 and CDR2 from the germline V gene are LGHDT and YNNKEL (reference sequence). V lost 2 bases, J lost 4 bases, and 2 bases stayed unmatched. The length of the CDR3 is 15 residues. The CDR3 sequence is CASSQTSGGSDTQYF. In nucleotides, the CDR3 is TGTGCCAGCAGCCAAACTAGCGGGGGCTCAGATACGCAGTATTTT.